This T cell receptor beta chain was recovered during a study of cytomegalovirus exposure and HLA in healthy donors. Vbeta (60) and Jbeta (13) primers were used in the PCR. Produced via immunoSEQ multiplex PCR; TCRdb's table is partial and in-frame only. The table includes more than 150,000 clones, around 81% detected once. Germline loops: CDR1 MDHEN, CDR2 SYDVKM. Trimming took 8 bases from V and 4 from J; bases not matched to a gene: 2. The CDR3 has 12 amino acids. Material: PBMCs. The clonotype comes from a man in his forties in good health and CMV-seronegative. The chain has TRBV28 and TRBJ1-5; 7 bases align to TRBD1. The CDR3 nucleotides read TGTGCCAGCCGGACAGGAAATCAGCCCCAGCATTTT. It specifies CASRTGNQPQHF.